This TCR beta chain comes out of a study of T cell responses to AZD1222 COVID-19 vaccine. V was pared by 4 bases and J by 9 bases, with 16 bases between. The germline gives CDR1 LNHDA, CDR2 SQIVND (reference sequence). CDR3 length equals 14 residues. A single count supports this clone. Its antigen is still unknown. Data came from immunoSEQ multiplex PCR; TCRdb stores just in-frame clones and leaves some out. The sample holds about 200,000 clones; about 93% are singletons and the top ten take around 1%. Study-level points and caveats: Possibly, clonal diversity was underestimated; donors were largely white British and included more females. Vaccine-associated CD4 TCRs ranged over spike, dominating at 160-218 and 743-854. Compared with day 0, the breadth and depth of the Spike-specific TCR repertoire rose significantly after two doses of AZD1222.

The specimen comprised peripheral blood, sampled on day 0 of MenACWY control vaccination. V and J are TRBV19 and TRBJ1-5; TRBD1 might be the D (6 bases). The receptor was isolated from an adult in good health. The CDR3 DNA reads TGTGCCAGTAGTACTGGGGGGGCCTCGGGGCCCCAGCATTTT. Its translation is CASSTGGASGPQHF.